In this sample, the clone carrying this TCR beta chain turned up a few times. Its specificity is not known. This sample is part of a study of shared clonotypes between healthy human individuals. The CDR3 spans 18 residues. V shed 2 bases and J shed 0 bases, with 17 bases lying between them. Germline CDR1 reads MRHNA; CDR2 reads SNTAGT. Study-wide points: Generation probabilities of non-shared clonotypes were lower (relative to those shared by all four donors). Genetic and exposure-history diversity was limited by the few donors.

Profiling relied on immunoSEQ multiplex PCR, and the TCRdb table lists in-frame clones only, not all of them. In the table there are some 790,000 clones, around 70% of which are singletons. Sequencing was done on a sample of memory CD4+ T cells sorted from blood. The subset is: CD45RA-negative fraction. This receptor was obtained from a woman in her twenties or thirties in good health. This chain joins TRBV6-4 and TRBJ1-3; D is possibly TRBD1 (6 bases). CDR3: CASSDPRTAWNSGNTIYF. In DNA form, the CDR3 reads TGTGCCAGCAGTGACCCACGGACAGCCTGGAACTCTGGAAACACCATATATTTT.